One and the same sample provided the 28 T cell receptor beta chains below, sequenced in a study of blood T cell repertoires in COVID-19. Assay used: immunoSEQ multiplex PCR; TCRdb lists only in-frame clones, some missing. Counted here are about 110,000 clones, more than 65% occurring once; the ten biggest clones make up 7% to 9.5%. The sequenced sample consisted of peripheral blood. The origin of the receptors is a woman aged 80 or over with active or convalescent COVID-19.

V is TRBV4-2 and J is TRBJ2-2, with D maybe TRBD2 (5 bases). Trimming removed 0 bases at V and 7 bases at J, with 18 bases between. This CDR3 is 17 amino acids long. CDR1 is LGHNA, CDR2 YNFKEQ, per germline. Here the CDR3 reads CASSQDTRGGRGGELFF. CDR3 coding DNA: TGTGCCAGCAGCCAAGATACGAGAGGCGGGCGAGGCGGGGAGCTGTTTTTT.

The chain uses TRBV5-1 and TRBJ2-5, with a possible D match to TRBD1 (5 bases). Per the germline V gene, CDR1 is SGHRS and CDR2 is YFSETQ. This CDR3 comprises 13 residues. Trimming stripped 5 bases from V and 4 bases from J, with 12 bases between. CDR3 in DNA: TGCGCCAGCAGTTTAGGGGTGAGAGAGACCCAGTACTTC. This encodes CASSLGVRETQYF.

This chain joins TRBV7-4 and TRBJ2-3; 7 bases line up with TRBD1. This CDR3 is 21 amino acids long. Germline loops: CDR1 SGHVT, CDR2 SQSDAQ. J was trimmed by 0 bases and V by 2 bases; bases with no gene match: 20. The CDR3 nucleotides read TGTGCCAGCAGCTTATCATGTACGGGACAGAATACCCAGGTCAGCACAGATACGCAGTATTTT. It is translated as CASSLSCTGQNTQVSTDTQYF.

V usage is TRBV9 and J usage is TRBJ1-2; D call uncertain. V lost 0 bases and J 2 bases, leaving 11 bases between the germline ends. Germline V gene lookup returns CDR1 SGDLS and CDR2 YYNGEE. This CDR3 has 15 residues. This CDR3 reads CASSVASGQNYGYTF. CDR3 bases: TGTGCCAGCAGCGTAGCGAGTGGGCAGAACTATGGCTACACCTTC. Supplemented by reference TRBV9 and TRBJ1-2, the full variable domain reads DSGVTQTPKHLITATGQRVTLRCSPRSGDLSVYWYQQSLDQGLQFLIQYYNGEERAKGNILERFSAQQFPDLHSELNLSSLELGDSALYFCASSVASGQNYGYTFGSGTRLTVV.

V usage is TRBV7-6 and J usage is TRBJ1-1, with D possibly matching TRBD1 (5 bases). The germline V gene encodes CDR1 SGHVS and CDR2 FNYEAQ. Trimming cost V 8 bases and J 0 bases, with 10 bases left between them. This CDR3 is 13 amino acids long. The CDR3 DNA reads TGTGCCAGCGGGACTGACCTGAACACTGAAGCTTTCTTT. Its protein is CASGTDLNTEAFF.

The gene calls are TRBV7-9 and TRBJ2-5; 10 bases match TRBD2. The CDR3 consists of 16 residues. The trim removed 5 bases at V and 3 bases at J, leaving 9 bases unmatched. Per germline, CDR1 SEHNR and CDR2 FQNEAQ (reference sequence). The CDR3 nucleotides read TGTGCCAGCAGCCCCCCTAGCGGGAGAAGTGAAGAGACCCAGTACTTC. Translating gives CASSPPSGRSEETQYF.

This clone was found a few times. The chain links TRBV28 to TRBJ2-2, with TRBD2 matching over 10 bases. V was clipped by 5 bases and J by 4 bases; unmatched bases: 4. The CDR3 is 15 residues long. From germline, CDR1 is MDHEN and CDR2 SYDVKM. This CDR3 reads CASSISGGGTGELFF. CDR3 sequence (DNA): TGTGCCAGCAGTATAAGCGGGGGGGGCACCGGGGAGCTGTTTTTT.

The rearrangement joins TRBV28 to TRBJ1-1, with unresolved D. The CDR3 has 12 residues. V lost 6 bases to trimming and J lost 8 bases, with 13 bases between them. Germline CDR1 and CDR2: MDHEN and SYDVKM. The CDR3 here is CASSPIAEEAFF. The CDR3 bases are TGTGCCAGCAGCCCAATAGCGGAAGAAGCTTTCTTT.

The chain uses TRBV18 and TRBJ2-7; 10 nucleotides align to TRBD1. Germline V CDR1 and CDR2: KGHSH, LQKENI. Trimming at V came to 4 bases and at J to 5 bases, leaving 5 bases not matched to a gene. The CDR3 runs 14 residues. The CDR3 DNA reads TGTGCCAGCTCACTCCGACAGGGGGCCCACGAGCAGTACTTC. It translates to CASSLRQGAHEQYF.

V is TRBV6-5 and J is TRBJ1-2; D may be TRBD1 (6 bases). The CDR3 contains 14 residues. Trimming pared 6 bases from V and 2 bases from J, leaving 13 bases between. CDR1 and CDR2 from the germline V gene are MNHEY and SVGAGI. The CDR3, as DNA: TGTGCCAGCAGAAGGGACACTGGGAACTATGGCTACACCTTC. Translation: CASRRDTGNYGYTF.

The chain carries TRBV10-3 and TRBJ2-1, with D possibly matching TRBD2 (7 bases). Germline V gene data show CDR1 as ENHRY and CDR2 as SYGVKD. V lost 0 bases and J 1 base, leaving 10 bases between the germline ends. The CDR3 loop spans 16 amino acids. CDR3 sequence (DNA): TGTGCCATCAGTGAGTCGGGGGGGCTGTCCTACAATGAGCAGTTCTTC. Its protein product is CAISESGGLSYNEQFF.

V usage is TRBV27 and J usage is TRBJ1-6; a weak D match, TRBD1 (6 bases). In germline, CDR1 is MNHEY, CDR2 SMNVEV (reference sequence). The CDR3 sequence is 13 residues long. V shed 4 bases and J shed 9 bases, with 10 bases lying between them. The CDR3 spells CASSYGGPSPLHF. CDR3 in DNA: TGTGCCAGCAGTTACGGGGGGCCTTCACCCCTCCACTTT.

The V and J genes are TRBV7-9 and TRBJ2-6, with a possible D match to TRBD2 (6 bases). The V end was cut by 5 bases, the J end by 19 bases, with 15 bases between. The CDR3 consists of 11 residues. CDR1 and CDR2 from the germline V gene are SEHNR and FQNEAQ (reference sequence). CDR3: CASSPWGEATF. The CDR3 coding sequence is TGTGCCAGCAGCCCTTGGGGGGAGGCCACTTTC.

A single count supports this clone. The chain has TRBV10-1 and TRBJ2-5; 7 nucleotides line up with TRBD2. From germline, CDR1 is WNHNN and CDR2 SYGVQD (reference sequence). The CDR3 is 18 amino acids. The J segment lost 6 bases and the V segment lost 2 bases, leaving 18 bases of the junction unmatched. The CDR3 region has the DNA TGCGCCAGCAGTGAGAAGGTAAAAGCGGGGACCCGATCAAAGACCCAGTACTTC. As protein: CASSEKVKAGTRSKTQYF.

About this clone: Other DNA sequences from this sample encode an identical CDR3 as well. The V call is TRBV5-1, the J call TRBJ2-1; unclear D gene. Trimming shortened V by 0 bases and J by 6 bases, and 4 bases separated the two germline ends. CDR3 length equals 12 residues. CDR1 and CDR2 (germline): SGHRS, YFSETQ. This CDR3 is CASSLASNEQFF. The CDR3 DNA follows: TGCGCCAGCAGCTTGGCCAGCAATGAGCAGTTCTTC.

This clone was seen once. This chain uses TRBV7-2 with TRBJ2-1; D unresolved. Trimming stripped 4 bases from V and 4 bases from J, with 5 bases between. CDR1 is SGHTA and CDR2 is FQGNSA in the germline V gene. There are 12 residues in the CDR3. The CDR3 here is CASSSVYNEQFF. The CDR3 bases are TGTGCCAGCAGCTCTGTATACAATGAGCAGTTCTTC.

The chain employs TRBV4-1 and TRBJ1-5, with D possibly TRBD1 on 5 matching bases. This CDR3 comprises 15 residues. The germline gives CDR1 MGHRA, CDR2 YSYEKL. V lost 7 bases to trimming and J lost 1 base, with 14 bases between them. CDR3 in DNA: TGCGCCAGCAAGGAAGGGGAAGTAAGCAATCAGCCCCAGCATTTT. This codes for CASKEGEVSNQPQHF.

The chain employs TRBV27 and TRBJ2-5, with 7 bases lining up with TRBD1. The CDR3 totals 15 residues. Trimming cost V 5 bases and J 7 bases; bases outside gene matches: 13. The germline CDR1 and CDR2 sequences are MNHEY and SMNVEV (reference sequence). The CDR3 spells CASSPNRQAGGTQYF. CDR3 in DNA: TGTGCCAGCAGTCCCAATCGGCAGGCAGGGGGGACCCAGTACTTC.

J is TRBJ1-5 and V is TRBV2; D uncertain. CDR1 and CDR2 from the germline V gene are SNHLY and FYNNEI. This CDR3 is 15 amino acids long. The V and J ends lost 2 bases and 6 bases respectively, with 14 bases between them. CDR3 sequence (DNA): TGTGCCAGCAGTGAAACTGCCCCAGCGACTCAGCCCCAGCATTTT. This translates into CASSETAPATQPQHF. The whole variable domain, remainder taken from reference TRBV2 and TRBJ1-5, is EPEVTQTPSHQVTQMGQEVILRCVPISNHLYFYWYRQILGQKVEFLVSFYNNEISEKSEIFDDQFSVERPDGSNFTLKIRSTKLEDSAMYFCASSETAPATQPQHFGDGTRLSIL.

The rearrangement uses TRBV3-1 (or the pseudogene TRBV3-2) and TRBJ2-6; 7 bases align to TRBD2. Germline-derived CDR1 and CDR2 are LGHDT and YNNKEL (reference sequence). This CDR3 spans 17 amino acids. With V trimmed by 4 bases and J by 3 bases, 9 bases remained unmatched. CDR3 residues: CASSRSSGLSGANVLTF. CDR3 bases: TGTGCCAGCAGCCGGTCTAGCGGCTTGAGTGGGGCCAACGTCCTGACTTTC.

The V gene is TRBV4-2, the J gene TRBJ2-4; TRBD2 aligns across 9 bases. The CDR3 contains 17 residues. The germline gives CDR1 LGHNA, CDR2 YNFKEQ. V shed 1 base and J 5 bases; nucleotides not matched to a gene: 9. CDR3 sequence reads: CASSQGPSGTRENIQYF. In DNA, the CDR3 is TGTGCCAGCAGCCAAGGGCCTAGCGGGACCCGGGAAAACATTCAGTACTTC.

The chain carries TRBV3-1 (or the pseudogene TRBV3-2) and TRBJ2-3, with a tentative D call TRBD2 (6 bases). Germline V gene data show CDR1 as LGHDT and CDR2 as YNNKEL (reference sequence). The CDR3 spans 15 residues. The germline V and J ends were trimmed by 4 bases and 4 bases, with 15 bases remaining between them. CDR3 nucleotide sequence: TGTGCCAGCAGCCTATATTGGACTAAAGCAGATACGCAGTATTTT. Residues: CASSLYWTKADTQYF.

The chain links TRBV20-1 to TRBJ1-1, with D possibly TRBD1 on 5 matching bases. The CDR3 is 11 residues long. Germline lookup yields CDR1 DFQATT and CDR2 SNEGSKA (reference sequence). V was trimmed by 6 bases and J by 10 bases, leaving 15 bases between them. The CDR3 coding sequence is TGCAGTGCCTCCATAGGGAGGGGAGCTTTCTTT. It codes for CSASIGRGAFF.

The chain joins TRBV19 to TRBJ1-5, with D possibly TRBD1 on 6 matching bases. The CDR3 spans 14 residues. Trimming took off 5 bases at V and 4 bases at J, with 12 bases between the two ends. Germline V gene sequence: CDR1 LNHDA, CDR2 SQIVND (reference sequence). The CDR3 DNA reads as TGTGCCAGTAGTGCCGGGACACTAAATCAGCCCCAGCATTTT. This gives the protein CASSAGTLNQPQHF.

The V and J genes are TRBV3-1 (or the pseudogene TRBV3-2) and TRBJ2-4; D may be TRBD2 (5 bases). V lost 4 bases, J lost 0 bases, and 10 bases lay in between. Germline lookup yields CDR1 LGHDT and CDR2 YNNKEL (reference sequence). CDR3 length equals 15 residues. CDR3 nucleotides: TGTGCCAGCAGCCCTGACTACCTAGCCAAAAACATTCAGTACTTC. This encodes CASSPDYLAKNIQYF.

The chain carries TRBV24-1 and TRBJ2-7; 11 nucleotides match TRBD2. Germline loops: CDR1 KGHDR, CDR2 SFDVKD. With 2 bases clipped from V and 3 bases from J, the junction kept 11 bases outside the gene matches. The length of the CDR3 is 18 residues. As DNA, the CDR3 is TGTGCCACCAGTGATTCACGAATACTAGCGGGAGAAATCTACGAGCAGTACTTC. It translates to CATSDSRILAGEIYEQYF.

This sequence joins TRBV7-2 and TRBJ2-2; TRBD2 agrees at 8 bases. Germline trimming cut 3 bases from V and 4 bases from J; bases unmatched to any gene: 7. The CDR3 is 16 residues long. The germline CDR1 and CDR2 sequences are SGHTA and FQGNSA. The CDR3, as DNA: TGTGCCAGCAGCTTTGTCGGGACTAGAGTCACCGGGGAGCTGTTTTTT. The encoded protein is CASSFVGTRVTGELFF.

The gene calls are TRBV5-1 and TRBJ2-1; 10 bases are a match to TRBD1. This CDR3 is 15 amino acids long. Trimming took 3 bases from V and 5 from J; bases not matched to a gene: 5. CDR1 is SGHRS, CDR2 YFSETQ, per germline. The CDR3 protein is CASSYRTGGNNEQFF. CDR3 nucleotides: TGCGCCAGCAGCTATAGGACAGGGGGTAACAATGAGCAGTTCTTC. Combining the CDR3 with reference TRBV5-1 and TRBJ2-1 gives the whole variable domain KAGVTQTPRYLIKTRGQQVTLSCSPISGHRSVSWYQQTPGQGLQFLFEYFSETQRNKGNFPGRFSGRQFSNSRSEMNVSTLELGDSALYLCASSYRTGGNNEQFFGPGTRLTVL.